The clone carrying this T cell receptor (beta chain) has a single count. Its antigen is not identified. This record belongs to a study of CD8+CD57+ T cells in acquired aplastic anemia. Findings of the study overall: Patients and healthy controls showed no significant CD8+ Simpson's diversity difference. Under 35 was the count of CD8+ CDR3 sequences that patients shared with controls.

Genomic DNA, serving as template, underwent TCR beta VDJ and CDR3 profiling. Via MiXCR, TCRdb re-called the reads, giving one row per CDR3 protein. Here the sample spans approximately 57,000 distinct CDR3 sequences, around 57% being singletons. The germline gives CDR1 ENHRY, CDR2 SYGVKD. V gave up 2 bases and J gave up 5 bases; unmatched junction bases: 3. This CDR3 has 14 residues. Selection for sequencing was limited to patients who had shown CD8+CD57+ cell expansion by flow cytometry. All patients had severe acquired aplastic anemia. Each patient gave a blood sample that was collected before any therapy had been received.

This TCR was recovered from a human donor with aplastic anemia. Sequenced input: sorted CD4+, CD8+, or CD8+CD57+ T cells (not recorded which) from PBMCs. The gene calls are TRBV10-3 and TRBJ1-5; the match to TRBD1 covers 7 bases. The CDR3 bases are TGTGCCATCAGTGAGGACAGGGAGTATCAGCCCCAGCATTTT. It yields the protein CAISEDREYQPQHF.